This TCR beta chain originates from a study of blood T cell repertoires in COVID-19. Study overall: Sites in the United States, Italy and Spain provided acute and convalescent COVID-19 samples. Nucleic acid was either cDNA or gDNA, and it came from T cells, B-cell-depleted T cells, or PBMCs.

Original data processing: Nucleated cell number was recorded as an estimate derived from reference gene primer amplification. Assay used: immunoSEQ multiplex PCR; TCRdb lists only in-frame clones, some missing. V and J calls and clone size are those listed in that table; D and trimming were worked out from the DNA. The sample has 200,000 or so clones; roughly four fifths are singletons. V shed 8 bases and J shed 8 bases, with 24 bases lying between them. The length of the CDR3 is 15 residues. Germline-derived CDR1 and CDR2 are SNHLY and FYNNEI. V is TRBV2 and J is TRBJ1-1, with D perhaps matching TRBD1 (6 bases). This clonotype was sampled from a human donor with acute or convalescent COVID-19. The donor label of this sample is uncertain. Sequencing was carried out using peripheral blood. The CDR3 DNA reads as TGTGCCAGCGGAATACCATCACAGGGAAGAGGGGAAGCTTTCTTT. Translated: CASGIPSQGRGEAFF.